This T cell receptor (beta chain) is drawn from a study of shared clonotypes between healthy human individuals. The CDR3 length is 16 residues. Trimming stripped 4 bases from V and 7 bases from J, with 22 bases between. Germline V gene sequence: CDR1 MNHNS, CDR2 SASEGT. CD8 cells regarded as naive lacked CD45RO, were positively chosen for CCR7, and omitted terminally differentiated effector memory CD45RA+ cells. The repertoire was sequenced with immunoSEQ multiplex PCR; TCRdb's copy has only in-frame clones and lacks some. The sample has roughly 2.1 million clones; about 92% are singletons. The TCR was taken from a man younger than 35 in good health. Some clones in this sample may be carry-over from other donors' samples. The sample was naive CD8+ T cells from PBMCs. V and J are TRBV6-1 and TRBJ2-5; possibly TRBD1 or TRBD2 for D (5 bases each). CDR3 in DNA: TGTGCCAGCAGTGGGTCCCGGGACGAGGGCCGGGGGACCCAGTACTTC. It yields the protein CASSGSRDEGRGTQYF.